Here is one TCR beta chain with its context. The sample comes from a study of blood T cell repertoires in COVID-19. Libraries were prepared by immunoSEQ multiplex PCR; TCRdb keeps only in-frame clonotypes and omits some of them. The sample contains approximately 90,000 clones, roughly nine tenths of which appear only once. V lost 1 base and J 7 bases, leaving 8 bases between the germline ends. The CDR3 is 14 amino acids. Germline assignment: CDR1 LGHDT and CDR2 YNNKEL (reference sequence). The clonotype was recovered from a man aged 50-60 years with acute or convalescent COVID-19. The sample consisted of peripheral blood. The V and J genes are TRBV3-1 (or the pseudogene TRBV3-2) and TRBJ1-6; D perhaps matches TRBD1 (6 bases). The CDR3 region is CASSQGGRNSPLHF. In DNA form, the CDR3 reads TGTGCCAGCAGCCAAGGGGGGCGGAATTCACCCCTCCACTTT.